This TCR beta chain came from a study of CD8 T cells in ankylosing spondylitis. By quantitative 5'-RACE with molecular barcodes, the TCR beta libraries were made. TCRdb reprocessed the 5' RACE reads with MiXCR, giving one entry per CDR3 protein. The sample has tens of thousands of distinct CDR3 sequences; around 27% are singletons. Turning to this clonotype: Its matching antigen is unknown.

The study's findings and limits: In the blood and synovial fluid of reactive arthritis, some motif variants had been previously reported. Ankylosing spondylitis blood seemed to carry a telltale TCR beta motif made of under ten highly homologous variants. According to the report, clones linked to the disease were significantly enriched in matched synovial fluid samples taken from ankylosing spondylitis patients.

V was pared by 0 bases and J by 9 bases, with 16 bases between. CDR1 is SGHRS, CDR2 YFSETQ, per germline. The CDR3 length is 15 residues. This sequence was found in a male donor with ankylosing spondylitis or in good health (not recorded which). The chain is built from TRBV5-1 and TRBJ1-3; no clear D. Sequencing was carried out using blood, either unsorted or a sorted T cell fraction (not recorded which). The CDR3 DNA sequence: TGCGCCAGCAGCTTGGAGGCAGGAGGGTTGAGCACCATATATTTT. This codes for CASSLEAGGLSTIYF.